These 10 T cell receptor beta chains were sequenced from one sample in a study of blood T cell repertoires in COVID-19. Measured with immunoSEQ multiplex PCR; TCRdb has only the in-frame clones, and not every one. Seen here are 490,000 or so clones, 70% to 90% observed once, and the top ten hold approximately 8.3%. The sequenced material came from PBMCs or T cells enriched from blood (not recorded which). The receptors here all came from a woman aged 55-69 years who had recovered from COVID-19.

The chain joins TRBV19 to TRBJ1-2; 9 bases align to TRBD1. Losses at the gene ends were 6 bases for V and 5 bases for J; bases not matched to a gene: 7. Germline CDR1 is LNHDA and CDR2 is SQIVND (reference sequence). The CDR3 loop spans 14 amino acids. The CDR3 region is CASRKQGARYGYTF. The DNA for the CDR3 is TGTGCCAGTAGGAAACAGGGGGCGAGATATGGCTACACCTTC.

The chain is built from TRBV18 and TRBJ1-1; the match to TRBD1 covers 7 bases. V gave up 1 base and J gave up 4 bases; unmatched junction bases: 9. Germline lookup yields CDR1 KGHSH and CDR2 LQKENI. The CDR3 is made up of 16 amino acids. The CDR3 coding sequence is TGTGCCAGCTCACCACTTGGACAGGCCGGGGGCACTGAAGCTTTCTTT. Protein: CASSPLGQAGGTEAFF.

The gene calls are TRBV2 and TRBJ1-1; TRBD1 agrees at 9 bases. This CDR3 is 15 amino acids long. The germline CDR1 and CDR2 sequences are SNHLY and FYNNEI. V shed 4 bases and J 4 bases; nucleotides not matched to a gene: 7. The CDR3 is CASSGDRVLGTEAFF. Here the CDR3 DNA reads TGTGCCAGCAGTGGGGACAGGGTCTTAGGCACTGAAGCTTTCTTT.

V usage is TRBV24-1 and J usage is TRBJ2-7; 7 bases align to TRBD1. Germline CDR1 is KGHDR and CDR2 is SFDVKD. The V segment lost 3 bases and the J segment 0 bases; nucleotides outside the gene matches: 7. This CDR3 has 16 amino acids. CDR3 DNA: TGTGCCACCAGTGATAACACAGGGGCGAGCTCCTACGAGCAGTACTTC. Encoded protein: CATSDNTGASSYEQYF.

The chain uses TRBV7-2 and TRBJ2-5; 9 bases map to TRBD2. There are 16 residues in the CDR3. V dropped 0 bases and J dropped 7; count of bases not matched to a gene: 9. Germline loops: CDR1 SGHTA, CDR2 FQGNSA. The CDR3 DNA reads TGTGCCAGCAGCTTAGCGTTAGCGGGGGTCGCAGGGACCCAGTACTTC. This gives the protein CASSLALAGVAGTQYF.

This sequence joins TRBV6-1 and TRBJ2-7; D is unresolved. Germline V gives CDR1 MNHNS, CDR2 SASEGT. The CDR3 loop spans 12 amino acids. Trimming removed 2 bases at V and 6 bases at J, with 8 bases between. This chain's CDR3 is CASSERFREQYF. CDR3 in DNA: TGTGCCAGCAGTGAACGTTTTCGCGAGCAGTACTTC.

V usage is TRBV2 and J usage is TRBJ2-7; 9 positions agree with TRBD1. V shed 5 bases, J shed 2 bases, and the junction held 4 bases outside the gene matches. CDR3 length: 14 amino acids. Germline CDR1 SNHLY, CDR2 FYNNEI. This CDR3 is CASSPRQGAYEQYV. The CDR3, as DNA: TGTGCCAGCAGTCCCCGACAGGGGGCCTACGAGCAGTACGTC.

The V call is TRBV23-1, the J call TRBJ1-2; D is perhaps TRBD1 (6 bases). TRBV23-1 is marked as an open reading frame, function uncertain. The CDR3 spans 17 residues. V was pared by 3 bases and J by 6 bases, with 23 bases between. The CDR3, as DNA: TGCGCCAGCAGTCATCCGCGCAGGGGACCCCCAAGGGATGGCTACACCTTC. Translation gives CASSHPRRGPPRDGYTF.

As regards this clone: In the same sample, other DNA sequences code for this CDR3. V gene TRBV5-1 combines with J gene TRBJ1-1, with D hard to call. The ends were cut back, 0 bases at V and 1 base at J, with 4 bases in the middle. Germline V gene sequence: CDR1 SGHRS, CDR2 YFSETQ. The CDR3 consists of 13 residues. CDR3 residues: CASSLAGNTEAFF. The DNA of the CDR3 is TGCGCCAGCAGCTTGGCAGGGAACACTGAAGCTTTCTTT.

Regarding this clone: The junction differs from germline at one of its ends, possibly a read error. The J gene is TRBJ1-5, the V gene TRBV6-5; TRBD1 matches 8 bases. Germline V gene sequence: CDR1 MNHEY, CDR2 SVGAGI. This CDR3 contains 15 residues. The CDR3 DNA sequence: TGTGCCAGTAGTTTGGGAGACAGGGGAAATCAGCCCCAGCATTTT. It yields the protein CASSLGDRGNQPQHF.